Listed here are 14 T cell receptor beta chains from one sample, sequenced in a study of regulatory T cells in long-lasting Graves disease. Arm-PCR of CDR3 regions and iRepertoire HTBI primers were used to build TCR beta libraries. TCRdb called the multiplex PCR reads again in MiXCR, with one record for every CDR3 protein. Here the sample spans fewer than 650,000 distinct CDR3 sequences, more than 15% being singletons. The time point: newly diagnosed GD, antithyroid drugs for less than 3 months. The TCR library was made from RNA extracted from PBMCs. These same data were also listed under a study on T cells in Graves' hyperthyroidism and ophthalmopathy.

The specimen was peripheral blood mononuclear cells (PBMCs), collected at new diagnosis, from a patient treated with antithyroid drugs. Receptor source: a man between 18 and 29 years old with Graves disease.

This sequence joins TRBV28 and TRBJ1-5; a weak D match, TRBD1 (6 bases). The CDR3 totals 16 residues. CDR1 and CDR2 (germline): MDHEN, SYDVKM. Trimming cost V 10 bases and J 0 bases, with 19 bases left between them. CDR3 coding DNA: TGTGCCACCAAGTCGGGGACACCTTATAGCAATCAGCCCCAGCATTTT. It specifies CATKSGTPYSNQPQHF.

This clonotype was observed many times. The chain employs TRBV30 and TRBJ1-5; a possible D gene is TRBD1 (6 bases). V lost 1 base, J lost 2 bases, and 12 bases lay in between. The germline gives CDR1 GTSNPN, CDR2 SVGIG (reference sequence). The CDR3 is 15 amino acids. The CDR3 loop reads CAWSAGQSRNQPQHF. CDR3 sequence (DNA): TGTGCCTGGAGTGCCGGACAGTCCCGCAATCAGCCCCAGCATTTT.

At least ten counts were recorded for this clonotype. The chain uses TRBV20-1 and TRBJ2-1; D might be TRBD1 or TRBD2, each matching 6 bases. The germline V gene has CDR1 DFQATT and CDR2 SNEGSKA (reference sequence). Trimming removed 7 bases at V and 7 bases at J, with 17 bases between. The CDR3 is 13 amino acids. The DNA of the CDR3 is TGCAGTGAACAGGGCGGGATCGGAAATGAGCAGTTCTTC. Encoded protein: CSEQGGIGNEQFF.

The genes are TRBV20-1 and TRBJ1-1, with 7 bases lining up with TRBD1. With V trimmed by 5 bases and J by 7 bases, 7 bases remained unmatched. This CDR3 is 12 amino acids long. Germline loops: CDR1 DFQATT, CDR2 SNEGSKA (reference sequence). Here the CDR3 DNA reads TGCAGTGCTTTTAGGGGGCGGGATGAAGCTTTCTTT. This sequence encodes CSAFRGRDEAFF.

This clonotype was counted at least ten times. The V and J genes are TRBV7-9 and TRBJ1-2; the D is unclear. The V end was cut by 5 bases, the J end by 6 bases, with 13 bases between. Germline CDR1 reads SEHNR; CDR2 reads FQNEAQ (reference sequence). This CDR3 is built from 13 residues. The CDR3 spells CASSLRPGDGYTF. Here the CDR3 DNA reads TGTGCCAGCAGCCTCCGGCCCGGGGATGGCTACACCTTC.

A few counts support this clonotype. J is TRBJ1-6 and V is TRBV20-1, with TRBD1 matching over 8 bases. V lost 6 bases, J lost 3 bases, and 10 bases stayed unmatched. The CDR3 is 16 residues long. Looked up from germline, CDR1 is DFQATT and CDR2 is SNEGSKA (reference sequence). In DNA form, the CDR3 reads TGCAGTGCCCGGACAGGGTTGGAAGACTATAATTCACCCCTCCACTTT. Protein product: CSARTGLEDYNSPLHF.

V gene TRBV7-9 combines with J gene TRBJ2-2, with 11 bases identical to TRBD2. V shed 5 bases and J 4 bases; nucleotides not matched to a gene: 18. CDR3 length equals 20 residues. Germline loops: CDR1 SEHNR, CDR2 FQNEAQ (reference sequence). Here the CDR3 reads CASSHWTGTSGSPGTGELFF. The CDR3 coding sequence is TGTGCCAGCAGCCACTGGACCGGGACTAGCGGTTCACCGGGCACCGGGGAGCTGTTTTTT.

This clonotype was detected ten times or more. This chain links TRBV12-3 or TRBV12-4 with TRBJ1-5; D not certain. The CDR3 runs to 14 residues. V gave up 3 bases and J gave up 0 bases, with 6 bases separating them. CDR3 in amino acids: CASSFTHSNQPQHF. The CDR3 nucleotides are TGTGCCAGCAGTTTCACCCATAGCAATCAGCCCCAGCATTTT.

The chain uses TRBV19 and TRBJ2-3; D not certain. There are 14 residues in the CDR3. CDR1 LNHDA and CDR2 SQIVND come from the germline V gene (reference sequence). V was cut by 10 bases and J by 0 bases, with 14 bases left in between. The CDR3 DNA sequence: TGTGCCACCCGCAGTTCCTCTAGCACAGATACGCAGTATTTT. Translating gives CATRSSSSTDTQYF.

The rearrangement links TRBV9 to TRBJ2-1; D may be TRBD2 (6 bases). V dropped 6 bases and J dropped 0 bases, with 13 bases sitting between them. The CDR3 is made up of 15 amino acids. Germline values: CDR1 SGDLS, CDR2 YYNGEE. This CDR3 is CASNRRESSYNEQFF. Written as DNA, the CDR3 is TGTGCCAGCAACCGGAGGGAGAGCTCCTACAATGAGCAGTTCTTC.

V is TRBV18 and J is TRBJ1-5; D unclear. V was trimmed by 2 bases and J by 2 bases, leaving 10 bases between them. Germline V gene data show CDR1 as KGHSH and CDR2 as LQKENI. The CDR3 runs 15 residues. The CDR3 DNA reads as TGTGCCAGCTCACCAGCCTCCAGCCGCAATCAGCCCCAGCATTTT. Amino acid sequence: CASSPASSRNQPQHF.

This chain joins TRBV3-1 and TRBJ1-1, with D unclear. Germline-derived CDR1 and CDR2 are LGHDT and YNNKEL (reference sequence). V shed 3 bases and J shed 3 bases, with 8 bases lying between them. The CDR3 has 13 residues. The chain's CDR3 is CASSQGSYTEAFF. The CDR3 bases are TGTGCCAGCAGCCAGGGGAGTTACACTGAAGCTTTCTTT.

Concerning this clonotype itself: A read error may produce the germline difference seen at one junction end. V and J are TRBV20-1 and TRBJ1-1; the D is unclear. CDR3 length: 16 amino acids. Germline CDR1 and CDR2: DFQATT and SNEGSKA (reference sequence). The CDR3 DNA reads as TGCAGTGCTAGAGATAGAAGGGCGGGCATGAACACTGGAGCTTTCTTT. It translates to CSARDRRAGMNTGAFF.

Ten or more counts support this clonotype. CDR3 in DNA: TGTGCCAGCAGCCGACAGACTGGGGCCAACGTCCTGACTTTC. Amino acid sequence: CASSRQTGANVLTF. The chain carries TRBV7-9 and TRBJ2-6; D might be TRBD1 (5 bases). Germline V lookup: CDR1 SEHNR, CDR2 FQNEAQ (reference sequence). The CDR3 loop spans 14 amino acids. V lost 5 bases and J lost 2, with 7 bases in between.